This T cell receptor beta chain was captured in a study of T cell changes during pregnancy in multiple sclerosis (dated by TCRdb to the late 2010s). About the full investigation: The study looked at changes in the T cell repertoire across pregnancy in women with multiple sclerosis.

Libraries were made using the immunoSEQ multiplex PCR assay. In its TCRdb copy, this immuneACCESS table keeps in-frame sequences only and misses some clones. Where compared with another copy, unresolved V genes explain less than half of these, and the others have no known cause. The sample profile shows about 50,000 clones; approximately 90% of them were found once. The top ten constitute 0.39% of the sample. With respect to this clone: The antigen it recognizes is unknown. There are no base qualities to consult, and no much larger clone falls within one base.

The germline V gene yields MGHDK for CDR1 and SYGVNS for CDR2. Here V drops 6 bases and J drops 4 bases, and the junction holds 6 bases not matched to any gene. The CDR3 spans 14 residues, from the cysteine through the phenylalanine. The retained sequence is limited to the CDR3, 42 bases, with the frame set at the first base. This clonotype was sampled from a female donor with multiple sclerosis, enrolled in a pregnancy study. The sample in question was CD4+ T cells from peripheral blood mononuclear cells, obtained after pregnancy. This sequence uses TRBV25-1 and TRBJ2-5; 9 bases in the middle match TRBD1. The DNA reads TGTGCCAGCAGCTCCACAGGGGGCTTAGAGACCCAGTACTTC. It is translated as CASSSTGGLETQYF.